This T cell receptor beta chain was found in a study of identical twins (TCRdb year 2016). For the study in its entirety: The study deep-sequenced TCR alpha and beta repertoires from monozygotic twins, unrelated adults of various ages and cord blood to test whether fetal clonotypes persist. To rule out contamination, replicate twin experiments were performed at different times with different library preparation protocols.

Only healthy Caucasian donors were included. Three unrelated non-twin adults were additionally sequenced: a male aged 18 to 29, a male aged 50 to 60 and a female aged 50 to 60. Miltenyi CD45RO+ enrichment and human naive T-cell isolation kits were used to isolate memory (CD45RO+) and naive T cells from PBMC. Summary of the overall study and its limitations: Excess twin sharing in beta out-of-frame sequences was weaker because fewer shared sequences lowered the signal-to-noise ratio. Compared with coincidental sharing between unrelated individuals, out-of-frame TCR alpha sequences shared between twins had an excess of sequences with low generation probability. Recombination models systematically underestimated out-of-frame TCR alpha sharing in monozygotic twins but agreed with sharing between unrelated individuals. Abundant cord blood beta clonotypes carried fewer insertions; young adult naive repertoires showed a weaker similar trend, while memory repertoires showed none. Zero-insertion analyses could be partly confounded by invariant T cells such as MAIT and iNKT, though diverse VJ usage argued against such confounding for most clonotypes. Conclusions relied on cross-sectional statistical analysis, since the same donors could not be followed over many years.

This clonotype was counted at least ten times. Which antigen it targets is not known. Base qualities are not recorded, but no much larger clone differs from it by a single base. CDR3 length: 15 amino acids, cysteine to phenylalanine. Only the CDR3 part of the read is kept: 45 bases, read in frame from the first base. The germline V and J ends show losses of 6 bases and 4 bases respectively, and no gene match explains 6 bases of the junction. The germline V gene supplies CDR1 ENHRY and CDR2 SYGVKD. Receptor libraries were prepared by 5' RACE. TCRdb shows the sequencer as Illumina HiSeq 2000. A universal primer binding site was introduced by template switching, and a unique molecular identifier was present in the final cDNA, enabling accurate counting of TCR cDNA molecules. Specific primers in the conserved constant-segment region were used to synthesize first-strand cDNA for TCR alpha and beta chains. To control for contamination, each cDNA library was double barcoded with a SMART-Mk sample barcode plus Illumina barcodes. Two successive PCR steps introduced TruSeq adapter sequences along with Illumina sample barcodes. Sequencing of the TCR alpha and beta cDNA libraries was done on the Illumina HiSeq platform using custom primers. Processing in the source paper ran as follows. MiGEC was used to process raw reads and extract unique molecular identifiers, and MiXCR was used to find CDR3 positions. Recombination models were inferred per individual with the repgenHMM and IGoR tools using an EM algorithm. The analysis of shared clonotypes was done with the tcR package in R, with sharing normalized by the product of cloneset sizes. To study raw recombination free of thymic and clonal selection effects, out-of-frame nonproductive sequences were analyzed. Starting from the raw public reads, TCRdb applied fastp trimming at Q25, assembled clones with MiXCR and retained in-frame beta chains. Merged by CDR3 protein, the rows form single entries marked with the most common genes and DNA. The authors' filters were not applied to this entry. This sample gives 400,000 to 500,000 distinct CDR3 sequences in total; under 20% of them show up just once. The ten most abundant clones make up approximately 12% of the sample.

Recombination linked TRBV10-3 to TRBJ2-3; TRBD2 fits 11 bases in the junction. Sequenced sample: naive T cells sorted from blood. The meaning of the sample's cell subset or site label: cells isolated with a human naive T-cell isolation kit. This TCR was recovered from a man aged 45-60 years in good health. The CDR3 is CAISQVAGGSDTQYF. The DNA reads as follows: TGTGCCATCAGCCAAGTAGCGGGAGGGTCAGATACGCAGTATTTT.